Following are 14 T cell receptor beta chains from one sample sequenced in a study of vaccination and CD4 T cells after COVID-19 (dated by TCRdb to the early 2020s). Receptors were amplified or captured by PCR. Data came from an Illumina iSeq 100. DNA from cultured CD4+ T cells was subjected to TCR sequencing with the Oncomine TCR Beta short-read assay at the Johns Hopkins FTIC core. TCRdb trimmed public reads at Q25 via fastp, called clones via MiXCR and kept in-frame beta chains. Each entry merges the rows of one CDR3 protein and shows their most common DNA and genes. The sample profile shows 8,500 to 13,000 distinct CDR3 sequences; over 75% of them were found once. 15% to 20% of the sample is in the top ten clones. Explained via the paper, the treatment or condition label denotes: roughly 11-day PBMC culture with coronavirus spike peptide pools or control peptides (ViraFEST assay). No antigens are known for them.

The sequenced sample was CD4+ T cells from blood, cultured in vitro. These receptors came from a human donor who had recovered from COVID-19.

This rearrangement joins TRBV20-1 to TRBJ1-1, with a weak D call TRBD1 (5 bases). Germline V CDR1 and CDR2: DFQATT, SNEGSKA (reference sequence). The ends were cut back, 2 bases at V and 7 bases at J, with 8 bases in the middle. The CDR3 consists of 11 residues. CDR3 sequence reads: CSARRGIEAFF. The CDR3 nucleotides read TGCAGTGCTAGAAGGGGTATTGAAGCTTTCTTT.

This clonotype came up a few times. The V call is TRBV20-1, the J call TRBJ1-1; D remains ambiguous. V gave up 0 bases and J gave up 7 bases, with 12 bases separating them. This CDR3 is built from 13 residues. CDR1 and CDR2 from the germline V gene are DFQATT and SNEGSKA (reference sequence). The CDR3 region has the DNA TGCAGTGCTAGAGATCCCCGAGGCCTTGAAGCTTTCTTT. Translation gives CSARDPRGLEAFF.

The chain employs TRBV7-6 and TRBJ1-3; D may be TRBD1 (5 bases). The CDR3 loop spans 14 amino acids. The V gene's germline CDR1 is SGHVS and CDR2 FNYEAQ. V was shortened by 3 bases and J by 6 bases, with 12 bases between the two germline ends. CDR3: CASSFGAGQNTIYF. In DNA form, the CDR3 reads TGTGCCAGCAGCTTTGGGGCAGGGCAAAACACCATATATTTT.

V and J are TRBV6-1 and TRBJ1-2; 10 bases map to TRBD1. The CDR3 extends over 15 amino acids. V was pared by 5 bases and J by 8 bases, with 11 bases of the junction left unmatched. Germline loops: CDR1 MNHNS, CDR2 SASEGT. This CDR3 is CASSHPGQGFRGYTF. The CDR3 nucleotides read TGTGCCAGCAGTCACCCGGGACAGGGGTTCAGGGGCTACACCTTC.

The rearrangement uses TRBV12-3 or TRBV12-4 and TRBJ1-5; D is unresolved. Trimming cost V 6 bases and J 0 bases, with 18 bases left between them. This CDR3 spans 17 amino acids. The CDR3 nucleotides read TGTGCCAGCAGCCCCCAGGATCAAACCTATAGCAATCAGCCCCAGCATTTT. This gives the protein CASSPQDQTYSNQPQHF.

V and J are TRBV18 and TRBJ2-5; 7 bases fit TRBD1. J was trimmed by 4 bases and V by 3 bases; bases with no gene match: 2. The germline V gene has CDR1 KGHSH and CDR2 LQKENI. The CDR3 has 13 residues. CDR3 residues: CASSPTGTETQYF. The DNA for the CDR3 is TGTGCCAGCTCACCGACAGGGACAGAGACCCAGTACTTC.

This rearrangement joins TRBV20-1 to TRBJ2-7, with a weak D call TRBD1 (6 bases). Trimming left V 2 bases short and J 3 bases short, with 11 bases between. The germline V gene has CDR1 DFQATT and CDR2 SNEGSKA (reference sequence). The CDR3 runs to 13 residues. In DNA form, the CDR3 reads TGCAGTGCTAGACCCGGACAGTTCTACGAGCAGTACTTC. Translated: CSARPGQFYEQYF.

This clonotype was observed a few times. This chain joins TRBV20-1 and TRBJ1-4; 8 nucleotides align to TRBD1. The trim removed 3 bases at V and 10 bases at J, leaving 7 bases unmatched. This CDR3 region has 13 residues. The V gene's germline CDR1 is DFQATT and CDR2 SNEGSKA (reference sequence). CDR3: CSARIAGGTKLFF. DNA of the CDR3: TGCAGTGCTAGGATCGCAGGGGGCACAAAACTGTTTTTT.

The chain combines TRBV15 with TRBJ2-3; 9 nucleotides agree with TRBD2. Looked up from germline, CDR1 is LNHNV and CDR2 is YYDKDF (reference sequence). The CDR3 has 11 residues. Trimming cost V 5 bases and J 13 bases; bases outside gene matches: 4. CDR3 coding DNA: TGTGCCACCAGCCCCGGGACTAGCAAGTATTTT. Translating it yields CATSPGTSKYF.

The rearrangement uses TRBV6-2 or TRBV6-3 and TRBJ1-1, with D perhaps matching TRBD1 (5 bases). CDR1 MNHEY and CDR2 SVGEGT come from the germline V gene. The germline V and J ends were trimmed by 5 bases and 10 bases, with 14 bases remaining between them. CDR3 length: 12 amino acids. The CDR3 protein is CASSQLRQGAFF. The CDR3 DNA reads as TGTGCCAGCAGTCAACTCAGGCAGGGAGCTTTCTTT.

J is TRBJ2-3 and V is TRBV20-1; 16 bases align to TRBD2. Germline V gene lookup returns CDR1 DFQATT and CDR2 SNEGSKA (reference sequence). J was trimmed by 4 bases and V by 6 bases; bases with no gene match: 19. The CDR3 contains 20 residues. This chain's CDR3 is CSAVGLAGGPGKRWSDTQYF. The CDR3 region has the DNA TGCAGTGCGGTGGGACTAGCGGGAGGGCCGGGAAAGAGGTGGTCAGATACGCAGTATTTT.

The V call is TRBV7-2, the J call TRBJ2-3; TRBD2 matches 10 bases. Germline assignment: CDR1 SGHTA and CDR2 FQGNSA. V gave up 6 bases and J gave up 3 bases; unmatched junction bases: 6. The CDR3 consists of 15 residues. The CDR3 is CASRELAGRTDTQYF. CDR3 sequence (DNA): TGTGCCAGCAGGGAACTAGCGGGGCGTACAGATACGCAGTATTTT.

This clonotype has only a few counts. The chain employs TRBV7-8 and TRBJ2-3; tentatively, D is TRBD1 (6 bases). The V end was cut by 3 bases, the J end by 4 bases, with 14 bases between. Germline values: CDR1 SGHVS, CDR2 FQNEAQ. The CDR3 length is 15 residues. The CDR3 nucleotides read TGTGCCAGCAGCTTCTGGGGGCAGGGCGCAGATACGCAGTATTTT. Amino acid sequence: CASSFWGQGADTQYF. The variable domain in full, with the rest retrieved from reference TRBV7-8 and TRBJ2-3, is GAGVSQSPRYKVAKRGQDVALRCDPISGHVSLFWYQQALGQGPEFLTYFQNEAQLDKSGLPSDRFFAERPEGSVSTLKIQRTQQEDSAVYLCASSFWGQGADTQYFGPGTRLTVL.

This CDR3 reads CASSLILEGRIGHTF. The CDR3 DNA reads as TGTGCCAGCAGCTTGATACTGGAGGGGAGAATCGGGCACACCTTC. The chain uses TRBV7-2 and TRBJ1-2; D possibly corresponds to TRBD1 (5 bases). The germline V and J ends were trimmed by 3 bases and 12 bases, with 23 bases remaining between them. The CDR3 is 15 residues long. Looked up from germline, CDR1 is SGHTA and CDR2 is FQGNSA.